The clone carrying this T cell receptor (beta chain) was seen more than once but under ten times. In germline, CDR1 is DFQATT, CDR2 SNEGSKA (reference sequence). V was pared by 0 bases and J by 5 bases, with 11 bases between. The CDR3 contains 14 residues. This record comes from a study of regulatory T cells in long-lasting Graves disease. Both iRepertoire HTBI primers and Arm-PCR of CDR3 regions were used to build the TCR beta libraries. TCRdb fed the multiplex PCR reads into MiXCR, producing one record per CDR3 protein. The sample lists around 450,000 distinct CDR3 sequences, around 15% occurring once. Time point noted: newly diagnosed GD, antithyroid drugs for less than 3 months. PBMC-derived RNA was used for the TCR library. The sample also formed part of further work on T cells in Graves' hyperthyroidism and ophthalmopathy. According to that study: Clinical symptoms, serum thyroxine and TRAb, thyroid ultrasound and orbital computed tomography were used for the diagnoses. A set of HTBI primers served as the primers for a first-round RT-PCR of the TCR CDR3.

The chain is built from TRBV20-1 and TRBJ2-1; D gene unclear. Specimen: peripheral blood mononuclear cells (PBMCs), collected at new diagnosis, from a patient treated with antithyroid drugs. This receptor was identified in a man in his forties or fifties with Graves disease. The CDR3 loop is CSAREARQNNEQFF. The CDR3 DNA sequence: TGCAGTGCTAGAGAGGCAAGGCAGAACAATGAGCAGTTCTTC.